The 15 T cell receptor beta chains reported below all come from one sample, sequenced in a study of OX40 agonist ivuxolimab in advanced cancers. TCRdb's table, derived via immunoSEQ multiplex PCR, lists solely in-frame clones and lacks some. This sample has just under 85,000 clones, with around four fifths found just once. This specimen was CD4+ or CD8+ T cells sorted from blood, taken in a trial of the OX40 agonist ivuxolimab. The receptors were gathered from an adult with an advanced solid tumor such as melanoma, head and neck, liver or kidney cancer.

This clone was found once. The chain links TRBV25-1 to TRBJ1-2, with D maybe TRBD1 (5 bases). The V end lost 4 bases, the J end lost 4 bases, and 19 bases lay between the germline ends. This CDR3 region has 16 residues. Germline assignment: CDR1 MGHDK and CDR2 SYGVNS. The DNA of the CDR3 is TGTGCCAGCAGTGTAGGGGCCCCACAGTTTACCTATGGCTACACCTTC. This gives the protein CASSVGAPQFTYGYTF.

The chain has TRBV19 and TRBJ2-5; D possibly corresponds to TRBD1 (5 bases). V lost 7 bases and J 4 bases, leaving 13 bases between the germline ends. The CDR3 is 13 residues long. CDR1 and CDR2 (germline): LNHDA, SQIVND (reference sequence). The CDR3 region has the DNA TGTGCCAGTAATTCCCAGGGTCGAGAGACCCAGTACTTC. This encodes CASNSQGRETQYF. The variable domain in full, with the rest retrieved from reference TRBV19 and TRBJ2-5, is DGGITQSPKYLFRKEGQNVTLSCEQNLNHDAMYWYRQDPGQGLRLIYYSQIVNDFQKGDIAEGYSVSREKKESFPLTVTSAQKNPTAFYLCASNSQGRETQYFGPGTRLLVL.

This clone showed up just once. V gene TRBV9 combines with J gene TRBJ2-5, with 8 bases matching TRBD2. This CDR3 has 15 residues. In germline, CDR1 is SGDLS, CDR2 YYNGEE. Trimming took 2 bases from V and 4 from J; bases not matched to a gene: 7. CDR3 nucleotides: TGTGCCAGCAGCGTCACTAGCGGTGGGGGAGAGACCCAGTACTTC. Translating it yields CASSVTSGGGETQYF.

In nucleotides, the CDR3 is TGTGCCAGCAGATCTCGGGCCGGGGATGGAACCAATGAGCAGTTCTTC. Translated: CASRSRAGDGTNEQFF. The chain has TRBV13 and TRBJ2-1; possibly TRBD2 for D (5 bases). CDR3 length: 16 residues. Germline lookup yields CDR1 PRHDT and CDR2 FYEKMQ (reference sequence). The germline V and J ends were trimmed by 6 bases and 6 bases, with 21 bases remaining between them.

The chain employs TRBV6-1 and TRBJ1-2; 7 nucleotides match TRBD1. Losses at the gene ends were 4 bases for V and 6 bases for J; bases not matched to a gene: 5. Germline V gives CDR1 MNHNS, CDR2 SASEGT. The CDR3 spans 13 residues. In DNA, the CDR3 is TGTGCCAGCAGTGCGGGACAGAGAAATGGCTACACCTTC. It encodes CASSAGQRNGYTF.

The chain has TRBV19 and TRBJ2-3; no clear D gene. V was trimmed by 6 bases and J by 0 bases, leaving 19 bases between them. CDR1 LNHDA and CDR2 SQIVND come from the germline V gene (reference sequence). The CDR3 has 17 amino acids. Here the CDR3 reads CASRTSSTFASTDTQYF. Written as DNA, the CDR3 is TGTGCCAGTAGGACATCATCGACTTTCGCTAGCACAGATACGCAGTATTTT.

The V and J genes are TRBV14 and TRBJ1-5; 8 bases map to TRBD1. The CDR3 consists of 16 residues. Germline trimming cut 9 bases from V and 3 bases from J; bases unmatched to any gene: 13. Germline CDR1 and CDR2: SGHDN and FVKESK. This chain's CDR3 is CARPHDRGLYNQPQHF. For the CDR3, the DNA is TGTGCCAGACCCCATGACAGGGGACTTTACAATCAGCCCCAGCATTTT.

V usage is TRBV18 and J usage is TRBJ2-1, with 11 bases identical to TRBD1. The J segment lost 4 bases and the V segment lost 0 bases, leaving 5 bases of the junction unmatched. The CDR3 has 17 amino acids. CDR1 and CDR2 (germline): KGHSH, LQKENI. The CDR3 is CASSPPRGTGGYNEQFF. CDR3 nucleotide sequence: TGTGCCAGCTCACCACCGAGAGGGACAGGGGGGTACAATGAGCAGTTCTTC.

The chain has TRBV9 and TRBJ2-2, with TRBD1 as a possible D gene (6 bases). Trimming removed 0 bases from V and 1 base from J, with 10 bases in between. CDR1 SGDLS and CDR2 YYNGEE come from the germline V gene. The CDR3 extends over 16 amino acids. CDR3 sequence (DNA): TGTGCCAGCAGCGTAGTCGGGACACGGAACACCGGGGAGCTGTTTTTT. Its translation: CASSVVGTRNTGELFF.

This chain connects TRBV7-9 to TRBJ2-5, with D possibly being TRBD1 (6 bases). V dropped 3 bases and J dropped 5 bases, with 10 bases sitting between them. The CDR3 is made up of 13 amino acids. Per germline, CDR1 SEHNR and CDR2 FQNEAQ (reference sequence). CDR3 amino acids: CASSFRGMETQYF. CDR3 sequence (DNA): TGTGCCAGCAGCTTCAGGGGCATGGAGACCCAGTACTTC.

This rearrangement joins TRBV6-1 to TRBJ2-5; D is ambiguous. The V and J ends lost 5 bases and 3 bases respectively, with 13 bases between them. CDR3 length: 14 amino acids. From germline, CDR1 is MNHNS and CDR2 SASEGT. As DNA, the CDR3 is TGTGCCAGCAGTCTACTACTTCTAAAAGAGACCCAGTACTTC. Amino acids: CASSLLLLKETQYF.

The rearrangement links TRBV6-5 to TRBJ1-6; 8 nucleotides agree with TRBD1. V lost 6 bases and J lost 7; bases outside the gene matches: 5. This CDR3 has 14 residues. Per the germline V gene, CDR1 is MNHEY and CDR2 is SVGAGI. CDR3 bases: TGTGCCAGCAGGCAACAGGGGGTAAATTCACCCCTCCACTTT. Its protein product is CASRQQGVNSPLHF.

The V and J genes are TRBV7-2 and TRBJ2-5, with 7 bases identical to TRBD2. The CDR3 loop spans 14 amino acids. Trimming took 5 bases from V and 4 from J; bases not matched to a gene: 7. The V gene's germline CDR1 is SGHTA and CDR2 FQGNSA. The CDR3 loop is CASSTPTSPETQYF. The DNA for the CDR3 is TGTGCCAGCAGCACCCCGACTAGCCCAGAGACCCAGTACTTC.

This clone was recorded only once. The rearrangement links TRBV9 to TRBJ2-3; weak D call: TRBD2 (7 bases). Trimming stripped 2 bases from V and 3 bases from J, with 16 bases between. The CDR3 is made up of 16 amino acids. Germline V gives CDR1 SGDLS, CDR2 YYNGEE. The CDR3 region is CASSVSGGGATDTQYF. In DNA, the CDR3 is TGTGCCAGCAGCGTCTCCGGAGGGGGGGCGACAGATACGCAGTATTTT.

The chain carries TRBV5-5 and TRBJ1-1; 9 positions agree with TRBD1. The germline V gene has CDR1 SGHKS and CDR2 YYEKEE (reference sequence). This CDR3 has 16 residues. V was clipped by 1 base and J by 6 bases; unmatched bases: 10. The CDR3 coding sequence is TGTGCCAGCAGCTTGTTGTCCGGGACAGGGTCCGCTGAAGCTTTCTTT. As protein: CASSLLSGTGSAEAFF.